Listed here is a single T cell receptor beta chain. Its target is unknown. Profiling relied on immunoSEQ multiplex PCR, and the TCRdb table lists in-frame clones only, not all of them. The sample lists 340,000 or so clones; over 90% were seen once. Specified time point: blood from clinic visit 5 months post-surgery; TSC patient then seizure free. Patients received at least one anti-epileptic drug before surgery. This entry comes from a study of brain T cells in children with intractable seizures. The study's findings and limits: Only CDR3 sequence similarity suggested viral specificity, without known HCMV serostatus. Pre-surgery blood may have been undersampled, hiding some clones.

This TCR came from a boy under three years old with tuberous sclerosis and intractable seizures. Source: peripheral blood, taken 4 to 5 months after surgery.

CDR3 sequence (DNA): TGTGCCAGCTCACTAAACGGAATAACAGGGTACACCTTC. Residues: CASSLNGITGYTF. The chain recombines TRBV18 with TRBJ1-2, with D possibly being TRBD1 (6 bases). Germline V CDR1 and CDR2: KGHSH, LQKENI. The CDR3 consists of 13 residues. V lost 4 bases and J 11 bases, leaving 17 bases between the germline ends.